The 29 T cell receptor beta chains presented below share a single source sample, sequenced in a study of blood T cell repertoires in COVID-19 (dated by TCRdb to 2020 to 2021). Library preparation used the immunoSEQ multiplex PCR assay. What TCRdb holds here is the immuneACCESS table cut down to in-frame rearrangements. Part of the clones is not present; checked against another copy, under half of the missing clones reflect an unresolved V gene, and the others are unexplained. The sample table contains approximately 150,000 clones; only one count was recorded for around 82% of them. The ten largest clones represent under 2.5% of the sample. The sequenced sample consisted of peripheral blood. Source of these receptors: a woman older than 75 with acute or convalescent COVID-19.

The chain links TRBV6-2 or TRBV6-3 to TRBJ2-3; 13 bases match TRBD2. The germline gives CDR1 MNHEY, CDR2 SVGEGT. Trimming took 4 bases from V and 4 from J; bases not matched to a gene: 2. This CDR3 has 15 residues. The CDR3: CASSWGLAGSDTQYF. The CDR3 DNA sequence: TGTGCCAGCAGTTGGGGACTAGCGGGGTCAGATACGCAGTATTTT.

A note on this clone: It is unclear where the CDR3 begins or ends on the DNA, so no DNA is shown, and the CDR3 is as TCRdb lists it. The rearrangement links TRBV18 to TRBJ2-3; TRBD2, the table's D call, lacks a check against the DNA. CDR1 KGHSH and CDR2 LQKENI come from the germline V gene. Inclusive of both ends, the CDR3 amounts to 18 amino acids. The chain's CDR3 is CASSPLRASGGKTDTQYF.

The chain has TRBV2 and TRBJ2-2; possible D gene TRBD1, 8 bases. Germline values: CDR1 SNHLY, CDR2 FYNNEI. The CDR3 extends over 15 amino acids. V dropped 6 bases and J dropped 0 bases, with 11 bases sitting between them. CDR3: CASRQGGTNTGELFF. As DNA, the CDR3 is TGTGCCAGCAGACAGGGGGGGACGAACACCGGGGAGCTGTTTTTT. Full variable domain (rest looked up from reference TRBV2 and TRBJ2-2): EPEVTQTPSHQVTQMGQEVILRCVPISNHLYFYWYRQILGQKVEFLVSFYNNEISEKSEIFDDQFSVERPDGSNFTLKIRSTKLEDSAMYFCASRQGGTNTGELFFGEGSRLTVL.

The chain employs TRBV2 and TRBJ1-4, with D unresolved. In germline, CDR1 is SNHLY, CDR2 FYNNEI. Trimming cost V 7 bases and J 10 bases, with 7 bases left between them. The CDR3 is made up of 10 amino acids. The CDR3: CASKSLKLFF. CDR3 bases: TGTGCCAGCAAGAGTCTAAAACTGTTTTTT.

This clone was observed at least ten times. CDR3 DNA sequence: TGTGCCAGCAGTTTACCGTACAGGGGGCAAGAGACCCAGTACTTC. It specifies CASSLPYRGQETQYF. J is TRBJ2-5 and V is TRBV28; 8 positions agree with TRBD1. The J segment lost 2 bases and the V segment lost 2 bases, leaving 4 bases of the junction unmatched. Germline CDR1 is MDHEN and CDR2 is SYDVKM. The CDR3 has 15 amino acids.

The chain is built from TRBV4-3 and TRBJ2-1, with 12 bases fitting TRBD2. CDR3 length: 15 residues. The V gene's germline CDR1 is LGHNA and CDR2 YSLEER. V gave up 2 bases and J gave up 7 bases; unmatched junction bases: 3. Here the CDR3 DNA reads TGCGCCAGCAGCCAACTAGCGGGAGGGCGGAATGAGCAGTTCTTC. Translating it yields CASSQLAGGRNEQFF.

The CDR3 loop reads CASSFLAGGPNEQFF. The CDR3 bases are TGTGCCAGCAGCTTCCTAGCGGGAGGGCCCAATGAGCAGTTCTTC. The chain employs TRBV7-2 and TRBJ2-1; 12 nucleotides agree with TRBD2. V dropped 3 bases and J dropped 6; count of bases not matched to a gene: 3. The length of the CDR3 is 15 residues. Germline CDR1 is SGHTA and CDR2 is FQGNSA.

V usage is TRBV24-1 and J usage is TRBJ1-1; 8 nucleotides align to TRBD1. The junction had 17 bases not matched to a gene; V was cut back by 3 bases and J by 3 bases. Germline V gene data show CDR1 as KGHDR and CDR2 as SFDVKD. There are 19 residues in the CDR3. Written as DNA, the CDR3 is TGTGCCACCAGTGATCGACTTGACTCAGGGGGCGTTAACCACACTGAAGCTTTCTTT. Residues: CATSDRLDSGGVNHTEAFF.

This chain links TRBV5-6 with TRBJ1-5, with 9 positions matching TRBD1. The CDR3 sequence is 16 residues long. The V gene's germline CDR1 is SGHDT and CDR2 YYEEEE. V shed 0 bases, J shed 6 bases, and the junction held 7 bases outside the gene matches. In DNA, the CDR3 is TGTGCCAGCAGCTTGGAGGGACAGGGAAGTGGTCAGCCCCAGCATTTT. It codes for CASSLEGQGSGQPQHF.

The rearrangement uses TRBV19 and TRBJ2-2, with 8 bases matching TRBD1. CDR3 length equals 15 residues. From germline, CDR1 is LNHDA and CDR2 SQIVND (reference sequence). V shed 8 bases and J 5 bases; nucleotides not matched to a gene: 10. The CDR3, as DNA: TGTGCCAGTGGAACAGGGGGGAGAGGGACCGGGGAGCTGTTTTTT. Translating it yields CASGTGGRGTGELFF. Full variable domain (remainder filled in from reference TRBV19 and TRBJ2-2): DGGITQSPKYLFRKEGQNVTLSCEQNLNHDAMYWYRQDPGQGLRLIYYSQIVNDFQKGDIAEGYSVSREKKESFPLTVTSAQKNPTAFYLCASGTGGRGTGELFFGEGSRLTVL.

This chain uses TRBV5-1 with TRBJ2-5; no clear D gene. Per germline, CDR1 SGHRS and CDR2 YFSETQ. V lost 6 bases to trimming and J lost 4 bases, with 16 bases between them. This CDR3 has 14 residues. This chain's CDR3 is CASKIQPRAETQYF. The DNA of the CDR3 is TGCGCCAGCAAGATCCAACCCCGAGCAGAGACCCAGTACTTC.

The chain carries TRBV11-2 and TRBJ2-7; the match to TRBD1 covers 7 bases. This CDR3 region has 13 residues. V was pared by 5 bases and J by 6 bases, with 7 bases of the junction left unmatched. Germline CDR1 is SGHAT and CDR2 is FQNNGV. The CDR3 coding sequence is TGTGCCAGCAGCCAGGACAGGCTTACCGAGCAGTACTTC. Protein: CASSQDRLTEQYF.

CDR3 loop: CASSSSGQGNQPQHF. In DNA, the CDR3 is TGTGCCAGCAGTTCATCGGGACAGGGCAATCAGCCCCAGCATTTT. This chain uses TRBV28 with TRBJ1-5, with 8 bases lining up with TRBD1. This CDR3 has 15 residues. V was pared by 4 bases and J by 2 bases, with 4 bases of the junction left unmatched. The germline CDR1 and CDR2 sequences are MDHEN and SYDVKM. Variable domain in full (rest from reference TRBV28 and TRBJ1-5): DVKVTQSSRYLVKRTGEKVFLECVQDMDHENMFWYRQDPGLGLRLIYFSYDVKMKEKGDIPEGYSVSREKKERFSLILESASTNQTSMYLCASSSSGQGNQPQHFGDGTRLSIL.

V gene TRBV4-2 combines with J gene TRBJ2-5, with 15 nucleotides matching TRBD2. Germline CDR1 and CDR2: LGHNA and YNFKEQ. Germline trimming cut 2 bases from V and 5 bases from J; bases unmatched to any gene: 6. This CDR3 spans 17 amino acids. The CDR3 spells CASSQRTSGGVRETQYF. Written as DNA, the CDR3 is TGTGCCAGCAGCCAACGGACTAGCGGGGGGGTTAGGGAGACCCAGTACTTC.

This clone came up once. The chain has TRBV29-1 and TRBJ2-7; D is unclear. The germline CDR1 and CDR2 sequences are SQVTM and ANQGSEA. This CDR3 contains 12 residues. Trimming took 1 base from V and 3 from J, leaving 7 bases between them. The CDR3 nucleotides are TGCAGCGTTGAAGTAAGCAACTACGAGCAGTACTTC. This gives the protein CSVEVSNYEQYF.

The chain joins TRBV6-6 to TRBJ2-7; 12 nucleotides agree with TRBD2. The CDR3 is 15 residues long. V was pared by 6 bases and J by 0 bases, with 3 bases of the junction left unmatched. Germline CDR1 and CDR2: MNHNY and SVGAGI (reference sequence). In DNA form, the CDR3 reads TGTGCCAGCAGATCGACTAGCGGGAGCTCCTACGAGCAGTACTTC. Protein product: CASRSTSGSSYEQYF.

This clone was seen more than once but under ten times. The chain recombines TRBV29-1 with TRBJ2-4, with 8 bases identical to TRBD1. CDR3 length: 14 amino acids. CDR1 and CDR2 from the germline V gene are SQVTM and ANQGSEA. With 4 bases clipped from V and 7 bases from J, the junction kept 9 bases outside the gene matches. The DNA for the CDR3 is TGCAGCGTTGTAGGACAGGGCATGAGGAACATTCAGTACTTC. Protein: CSVVGQGMRNIQYF.

The sample holds a few counts of this clone. The chain combines TRBV6-7 with TRBJ1-3, with 7 bases identical to TRBD1. TRBV6-7 is given ORF status, its function remaining uncertain. This CDR3 has 19 residues. Germline trimming cut 7 bases from V and 0 bases from J; bases unmatched to any gene: 18. CDR3 sequence (DNA): TGTGCCAGCACTCACCAAATAGGACAGGTTCCTATCTCTGGAAACACCATATATTTT. Translating it yields CASTHQIGQVPISGNTIYF.

The chain joins TRBV19 to TRBJ1-5; D remains unclear. V was clipped by 5 bases and J by 0 bases, with 11 bases between them. This CDR3 contains 15 residues. Germline V CDR1 and CDR2: LNHDA, SQIVND (reference sequence). This CDR3 reads CASSFRLYSNQPQHF. CDR3 nucleotides: TGTGCCAGTAGTTTCAGACTCTATAGCAATCAGCCCCAGCATTTT.

The CDR3 coding sequence is TGTGCCAGCAGTTTATATGAGGGAGGTAGCACAGATACGCAGTATTTT. Its translation is CASSLYEGGSTDTQYF. This sequence joins TRBV27 and TRBJ2-3, with a weak D call TRBD2 (6 bases). CDR1 is MNHEY, CDR2 SMNVEV, per germline (reference sequence). The CDR3 runs 16 residues. V lost 1 base and J 0 bases, leaving 11 bases between the germline ends.

This clone was observed a few times. The rearrangement joins TRBV11-3 to TRBJ2-4; 11 positions match TRBD1. Germline values: CDR1 SGHNT, CDR2 YENEEA. There are 13 residues in the CDR3. The V and J ends lost 1 base and 13 bases, in that order; junction bases with no gene match: 3. DNA for the CDR3: TGTGCCAGCAGCTTAGGGACAGGGGGCGTCCAGTACTTC. Residues: CASSLGTGGVQYF.

The chain links TRBV28 to TRBJ2-3, with no clear D. This CDR3 contains 11 residues. Germline V CDR1 and CDR2: MDHEN, SYDVKM. Trimming left V 3 bases short and J 5 bases short, with 3 bases between. This CDR3 reads CASSFQDTQYF. The CDR3 DNA sequence: TGTGCCAGCAGTTTTCAAGATACGCAGTATTTT.

The CDR3 DNA is TGTGCCAGCAGTTTATGGGGAAGGGGTGGCTACACCTTC. This gives the protein CASSLWGRGGYTF. The V and J genes are TRBV27 and TRBJ1-2; the D gene is possibly TRBD1 (5 bases). The CDR3 consists of 13 residues. CDR1 and CDR2 from the germline V gene are MNHEY and SMNVEV (reference sequence). Trimming took 1 base from V and 7 from J, leaving 10 bases between them.

The rearrangement links TRBV5-4 to TRBJ2-5, with 7 positions matching TRBD1. The J call is doubtful: the DNA matches TRBJ2-7 better. Germline V CDR1 and CDR2: SGHNT, YYREEE (reference sequence). CDR3 size: 14 residues. The DNA of the CDR3 is TGTGCCAGCAGCCCAGACAGGGCCAGATACGAGCAGTACTTC. It yields the protein CASSPDRARYEQYF.

CDR3 loop: CASSGWTGTGDEKLFF. The CDR3, as DNA: TGTGCCAGCAGTGGGTGGACCGGGACAGGCGATGAAAAACTGTTTTTT. The V call is TRBV6-1, the J call TRBJ1-4, with TRBD1 matching 8 bases. Unmatched junction bases numbered 10, after V lost 4 bases and J lost 6 bases. Per germline, CDR1 MNHNS and CDR2 SASEGT. The CDR3 sequence is 16 residues long.

This clone was observed a handful of times. The CDR3 protein is CASSAPPGHHTDTQYF. CDR3 coding DNA: TGTGCCAGCAGCGCTCCCCCGGGACACCACACAGATACGCAGTATTTT. The genes are TRBV21-1 and TRBJ2-3; TRBD1 is taken as the D call from the table, unchecked against the DNA. TRBV21-1 counts as a pseudogene. The CDR3 spans 16 residues.

J is TRBJ1-6 and V is TRBV3-1 (or the pseudogene TRBV3-2); D is unclear. Per the germline V gene, CDR1 is LGHDT and CDR2 is YNNKEL (reference sequence). CDR3 size: 13 residues. V was pared by 0 bases and J by 6 bases, with 3 bases between. The CDR3 bases are TGTGCCAGCAGCCAAGATCGTAATTCACCCCTCCACTTT. Protein: CASSQDRNSPLHF.

The chain carries TRBV28 and TRBJ1-4, with 9 bases lining up with TRBD1. This CDR3 spans 13 amino acids. Germline CDR1 is MDHEN and CDR2 is SYDVKM. Trimming took 8 bases from V and 8 from J; bases not matched to a gene: 6. The CDR3 region has the DNA TGTGCCAGCCTACAGGGGGCAGGAGAAAAACTGTTTTTT. This gives the protein CASLQGAGEKLFF.

The chain employs TRBV10-3 and TRBJ2-1; D not certain. Germline CDR1 is ENHRY and CDR2 is SYGVKD. Trimming shortened V by 0 bases and J by 9 bases, and 9 bases separated the two germline ends. There are 13 residues in the CDR3. CDR3 sequence reads: CAISESRVGEQFF. Written as DNA, the CDR3 is TGTGCCATCAGTGAGTCTCGGGTGGGTGAGCAGTTCTTC.